The TCR beta chain under discussion was sequenced for a study of blood T cell repertoires in COVID-19. Looked up from germline, CDR1 is DFQATT and CDR2 is SNEGSKA (reference sequence). The ends were cut back, 5 bases at V and 7 bases at J, with 18 bases in the middle. This CDR3 is 15 amino acids long. Some clones are missing from TCRdb's copy, which holds only in-frame ones; the method was immunoSEQ multiplex PCR. The sample consists of more than 150,000 clones, roughly 86% of them appearing once. The specimen sequenced was peripheral blood. The sequence derives from a man aged 45-65 years with active or convalescent COVID-19. This chain joins TRBV20-1 and TRBJ1-6; D perhaps matches TRBD1 (5 bases). CDR3 DNA sequence: TGCAGTGCTCGTGAGGAGGGGAGGTGGAATTCACCCCTCCACTTT. This codes for CSAREEGRWNSPLHF.